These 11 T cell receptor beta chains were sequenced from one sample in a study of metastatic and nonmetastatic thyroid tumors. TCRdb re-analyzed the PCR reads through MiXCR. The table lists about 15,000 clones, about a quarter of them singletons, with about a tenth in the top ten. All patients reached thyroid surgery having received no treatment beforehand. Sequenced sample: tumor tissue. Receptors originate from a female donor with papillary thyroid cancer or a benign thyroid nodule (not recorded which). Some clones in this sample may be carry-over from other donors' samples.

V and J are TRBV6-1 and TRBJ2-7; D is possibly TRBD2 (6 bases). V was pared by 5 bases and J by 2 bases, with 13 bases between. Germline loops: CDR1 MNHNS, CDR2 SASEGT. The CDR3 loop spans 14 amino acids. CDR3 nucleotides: TGTGCCAGCAGTCCGGGACTTGCAGCCTACGAGCAGTACTTC. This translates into CASSPGLAAYEQYF.

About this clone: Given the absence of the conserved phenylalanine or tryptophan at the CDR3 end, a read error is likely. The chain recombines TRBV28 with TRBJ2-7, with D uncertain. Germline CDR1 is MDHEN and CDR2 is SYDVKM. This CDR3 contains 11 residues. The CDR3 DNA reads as TGTGTCATCAGTTTACGACGCGAGCAGTACCTC. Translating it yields CVISLRREQYL.

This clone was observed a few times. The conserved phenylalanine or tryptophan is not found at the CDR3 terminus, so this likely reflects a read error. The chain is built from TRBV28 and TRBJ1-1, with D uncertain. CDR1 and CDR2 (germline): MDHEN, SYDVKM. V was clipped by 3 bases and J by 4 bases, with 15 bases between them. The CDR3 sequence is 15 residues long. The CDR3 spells CASSFTLPLITEAFY. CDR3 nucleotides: TGTGCCAGCAGTTTCACCCTCCCTTTGATCACTGAAGCTTTCTAT.

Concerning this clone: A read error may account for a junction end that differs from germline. For the CDR3, the DNA is TGTTCCAGCAGTAGGGACGGGACAGGCAACACTGAAGCTTTCTTT. Translation: CSSSRDGTGNTEAFF. The chain joins TRBV28 to TRBJ1-1; TRBD1 matches at 8 bases. This CDR3 is built from 15 residues. Looked up from germline, CDR1 is MDHEN and CDR2 is SYDVKM. The full variable domain, its missing parts supplied by reference TRBV28 and TRBJ1-1, is DVKVTQSSRYLVKRTGEKVFLECVQDMDHENMFWYRQDPGLGLRLIYFSYDVKMKEKGDIPEGYSVSREKKERFSLILESASTNQTSMYLCSSSRDGTGNTEAFFGQGTRLTVV.

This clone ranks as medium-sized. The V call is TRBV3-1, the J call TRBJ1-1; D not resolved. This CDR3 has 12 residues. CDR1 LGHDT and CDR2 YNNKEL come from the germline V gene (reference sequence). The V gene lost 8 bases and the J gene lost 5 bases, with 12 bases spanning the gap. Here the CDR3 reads CASGIGGTEAFF. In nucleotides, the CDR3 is TGTGCCAGCGGGATCGGAGGGACTGAAGCTTTCTTT.

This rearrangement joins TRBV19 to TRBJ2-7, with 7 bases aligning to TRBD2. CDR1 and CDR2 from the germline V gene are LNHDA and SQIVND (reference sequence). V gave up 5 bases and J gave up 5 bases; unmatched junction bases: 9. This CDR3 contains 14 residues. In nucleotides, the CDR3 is TGTGCCAGTAGTGTAACGGGGGGAGTGAACGAGCAGTACTTC. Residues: CASSVTGGVNEQYF.

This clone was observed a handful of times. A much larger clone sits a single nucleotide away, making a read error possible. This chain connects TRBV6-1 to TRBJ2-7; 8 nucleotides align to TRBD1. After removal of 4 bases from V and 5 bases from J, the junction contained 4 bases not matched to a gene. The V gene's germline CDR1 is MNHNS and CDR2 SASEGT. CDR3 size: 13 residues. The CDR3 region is CASSVSDRDEQYF. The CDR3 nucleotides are TGTGCCAGCAGTGTGTCGGACAGGGACGAGCAGTACTTC.

CDR3 protein: CASSDSIRSGQSSYNEKFF. The CDR3 coding sequence is TGTGCCAGCAGTGACTCGATAAGGTCGGGACAAAGCTCCTACAATGAAAAGTTCTTC. The chain employs TRBV6-4 and TRBJ2-1, with TRBD1 as a possible D gene (6 bases). The CDR3 loop spans 19 amino acids. Germline V gene lookup returns CDR1 MRHNA and CDR2 SNTAGT. The V gene lost 0 bases and the J gene lost 14 bases, with 32 bases spanning the gap.

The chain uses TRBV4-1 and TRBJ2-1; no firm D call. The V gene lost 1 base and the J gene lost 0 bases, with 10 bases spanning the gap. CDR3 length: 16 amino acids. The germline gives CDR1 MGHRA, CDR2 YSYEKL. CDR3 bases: TGCGCCAGCAGCCAAGTTGACATGCTCTCCTACAATGAGCAGTTCTTC. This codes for CASSQVDMLSYNEQFF.

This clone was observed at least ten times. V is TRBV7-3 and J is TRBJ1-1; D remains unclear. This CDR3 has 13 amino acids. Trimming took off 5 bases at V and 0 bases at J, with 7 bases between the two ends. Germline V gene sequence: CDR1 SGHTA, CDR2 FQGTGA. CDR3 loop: CASSLLMNTEAFF. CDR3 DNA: TGTGCCAGCAGCCTTCTAATGAACACTGAAGCTTTCTTT.

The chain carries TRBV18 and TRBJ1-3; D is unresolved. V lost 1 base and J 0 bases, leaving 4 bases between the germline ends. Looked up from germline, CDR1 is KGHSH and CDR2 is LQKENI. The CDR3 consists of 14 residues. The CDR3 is CASSPQGSGNTIYF. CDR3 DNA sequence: TGTGCCAGCTCACCACAGGGCTCTGGAAACACCATATATTTT. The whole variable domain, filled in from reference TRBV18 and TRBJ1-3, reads NAGVMQNPRHLVRRRGQEARLRCSPMKGHSHVYWYRQLPEEGLKFMVYLQKENIIDESGMPKERFSAEFPKEGPSILRIQQVVRGDSAAYFCASSPQGSGNTIYFGEGSWLTVV.